Sequencing of this TCR beta chain was carried out in a study of shared clonotypes between healthy human individuals. TCRdb's copy holds only in-frame clones and misses some; the assay was immunoSEQ multiplex PCR. This table holds about 1.1 million clones, roughly 80% found once. Per the germline V gene, CDR1 is KGHSH and CDR2 is LQKENI. This CDR3 comprises 13 residues. V gave up 6 bases and J gave up 5 bases; unmatched junction bases: 5. Sequences were obtained from memory CD4+ T cells from PBMCs. The subset is: CD45RA-negative fraction. This receptor was taken from a man aged 18 to 30 in good health. Some clones in this sample may be carry-over from other donors' samples. The chain employs TRBV18 and TRBJ2-5; 8 nucleotides line up with TRBD1. The chain's CDR3 is CASSGDRLETQYF. For the CDR3, the DNA is TGTGCCAGCTCGGGGGACAGGTTGGAGACCCAGTACTTC.